This T cell receptor beta chain is drawn from a study of cytomegalovirus exposure and HLA in healthy donors (dated by TCRdb to the late 2010s). Concerning the study at large: An earlier analysis of fewer than 750 of the donors reported approximately 300 Gb of sequence data and around 100 million unique TCR beta sequences obtained from 180 million or so T cells. Approximately 300 gigabases of sequencing data and tens of millions of unique TCR sequences were included in an early release covering roughly 700 HLA-typed donors. Class I and class II HLA loci were covered by the typing at four-digit resolution. The study aimed to test whether signatures of past pathogen exposure could be identified by cataloging public T cell receptors. Typing coverage differed by locus: A, B, C, DRB1 and DQB1 were typed in about 620-640 donors, DQA1 in roughly 500, DPA1 in over 600, and DPB1 in just under 490. In an earlier analysis of 500 to 650 of the donors, high-throughput TCR beta sequencing was used to judge whether each TCR beta V gene segment behaved as functional or pseudogenic. A handful of DR-DQ haplotypes were handled as single units for association and clustering because linkage in the cohort was strong. To predict cytomegalovirus infection status, the study brought together high-throughput TCR immunosequencing, statistical association of individual TCRs with disease status, and machine learning. Among approximately 370 genotyped donors of the cohort, an average of approximately 240,000 unique TCR beta nucleotide sequences was sequenced per donor, of which 15% to 20% were non-productive. A later analysis re-examined previously published TCR beta repertoires from several hundred donors and added high-resolution HLA genotyping to investigate patterns of TCR occurrence. All discovery cohort repertoires had been generated using a single sequencing platform. Donor age, sex, ethnicity and CMV serostatus were collected together with the repertoire data. Using immunosequencing, the study profiled T cell repertoires from 666 subjects and related those repertoires to cytomegalovirus serostatus. A later genetic analysis took genome-wide SNP genotypes for about 55% of the roughly 700 donors and used that subset as a discovery cohort. Of the 300 to 400 genotyped donors, approximately 80% fell in the genetic ancestry cluster associated with self-reported Caucasian donors. Along with the approximately 600-subject first cohort, a separate validation cohort of about 110 different subjects was used. The later analysis used no new phenotypic data to find candidate immune exposures, relying instead on TCR beta sequences and their occurrence across donors.

Study-wide findings and limitations: Linkage disequilibrium might explain the correlated functional status among segregating V segments, but an unknown experimental factor could not be excluded. Presence/absence analyses assumed roughly uniform sequencing depth across donors, an assumption that may not hold. About 15 rarely observed V segments, including chromosome 9 orphons, were excluded from the earlier analysis of several hundred of the donors because counts were too low. In vitro tests confirmed that a few of the cytomegalovirus-associated TCR beta chains recognize cytomegalovirus antigens. The 87-base-pair reads could not distinguish some IMGT-functional V segments, including TRBV6-2 and TRBV6-3, so those segments were excluded. Most TCR sequences were observed very rarely across donors, whereas some public TCRs were present in many individuals. According to a later analysis, parvovirus B19, influenza, CMV and Epstein-Barr virus appeared linked to several top co-occurrence clusters. In a later analysis, HLA-associated TCR beta chains were found to be more clonally expanded and to have lower generation probabilities than equally common non-associated chains. An earlier analysis of 587 of the donors showed that most TCR beta V segments appeared in productive rearrangements either about 87% or about 30% of the time, which broadly matched IMGT annotations. According to a later analysis, TCR association rates differed among HLA loci, with DRB1 alleles showing the most associated TCRs and HLA-C alleles showing the fewest. The authors suggested that the approach could potentially be generalized to other disease states and immunological phenotypes. An association between a missense DCLRE1C variant and V-gene and J-gene trimming of TCR beta chains was found in a later genetic analysis and replicated in an independent cohort. Strong co-occurrence of HLA alleles, especially DR and DQ, made assigning TCR associations to individual alleles difficult. Specific HLA alleles were associated with about 17,000 TCR beta sequences at a false discovery rate of 0.05 in a later analysis. Because HLA typing was missing for some donors at each locus, association tests included only the typed subset. A cluster of highly shared sequence variants was judged likely to represent a technical artifact of the sequencing pipeline. The only immune exposure information available for the cohort was CMV serostatus. The study gave a list of 150 to 200 TCR beta chains associated with cytomegalovirus. Only TCR beta chains were sequenced in this cohort, and the absence of alpha or paired-chain data limited detectable features. A later genetic analysis reported fewer N-insertions in productive TCRs among donors in an Asian-associated ancestry cluster than the roughly 620-donor mean. A further reported finding was that TCR beta sequences accurately predicted the HLA-A and HLA-B alleles for most subjects in the first cohort. Most CMV-associated TCR beta chains appeared to be HLA-restricted in a later analysis, and the HLA associations seemed to be driven largely by CMV exposure. The classifier was reported to diagnose cytomegalovirus status with high specificity and sensitivity in both the original cohort and the validation cohort.

The CDR3 has 14 amino acids, counting the end cysteine and phenylalanine. Just the 42-base CDR3 DNA is kept, in frame starting at base 1. The CDR1 and CDR2 encoded by the germline V gene are MDHEN and SYDVKM. V and J are trimmed by 4 bases and 5 bases, and the gene matches miss 7 bases of the junction. The library was obtained by the immunoSEQ multiplex PCR assay. The multiplex PCR relied on a mix of 60 forward primers for TCR Vbeta segments and 13 reverse primers for TCR Jbeta segments. The CDR3 region of rearranged TCR beta genes was amplified from genomic DNA by a multiplex PCR assay. The Illumina HiSeq System was used to sequence the amplified TCR beta libraries as 87-base-pair reads. The source study handled its data this way. Across the 600 to 700 repertoires, a later analysis counted 80 million or so unique TCR beta chains, some 11 million of which were shared by at least two donors. To remove PCR and sequencing errors, raw reads were error-corrected and collapsed into unique sequences using a nearest-neighbor algorithm that merged closely related sequences. Alignment of CDR3 sequences to IMGT reference sequences was used to assign V, D and J gene segments. For a sequence to be retained, at least a six-nucleotide match to both a V gene segment and a J gene segment was required. A rearrangement was called productive if the CDR3 had no stop codons and remained in frame with V and J, and every other rearrangement was called non-productive. CDR3 was defined by IMGT convention, running from the second conserved V-encoded cysteine to the conserved J-encoded phenylalanine. In an earlier analysis of roughly 610 of the donors, sequences lacking an unambiguous match to a single V gene segment were excluded. In an earlier analysis of 587 of the donors, V segments were called functional above 56.7% productive rearrangements and were called segregating when the between-donor standard deviation exceeded 5%. To diagnose cytomegalovirus status from the catalog of TCR beta chain sequences, a statistical classification framework was built. A later analysis assigned V and J genes by comparing TCR nucleotide sequences with IMGT/GENE-DB human TR gene sequences. Using the TCRdist pipeline, a later analysis assigned CDR3 sequences along with most-parsimonious VDJ recombination scenarios. In a later analysis, each TCR beta chain was defined by its CDR3 amino acid sequence together with its V-gene family, and reads without a unique V-gene family were excluded. In a later analysis, several hundred highly shared, low-generation-probability nucleotide sequences were removed to address suspected cross-contamination and a sequencing artifact. For each public chain, a later analysis derived a clonal expansion index from normalized ranks of inferred template counts within each repertoire. In a later analysis, generation probabilities were computed using a VDJ recombination model fitted to out-of-frame rearrangements, and the results were checked against IGoR. In a later analysis, hypergeometric tests were used to score TCR-TCR, TCR-HLA and TCR-CMV co-occurrence, with a repertoire-size bias correction applied to TCR pairs. A later analysis estimated false discovery rates by permuting HLA or CMV assignments 20 times. In a later analysis, co-occurring TCRs were grouped with DBSCAN, and TCRdist sequence similarity was added when clustering was performed within HLA-allele-positive subsets. Co-occurrence clustering excluded repertoires with fewer than 30,000 or more than 120,000 public chains, plus five with anomalous nucleotide sharing. This is the immuneACCESS table as TCRdb keeps it, with only in-frame sequences that have V and J called. A part of the clones is gone; compared with another copy, unresolved V genes explain less than half, and the rest is unexplained. D and trimming come from the DNA, and the V and J calls and clone size come from that table. The sample table shows some 150,000 clones, and around 79% are seen once. Clones ranked in the top ten supply around 1.5% of the sample.

Concerning this clone: The antigen this receptor binds is unknown. Within one base of it there is no much larger clone, and no base qualities were kept.

The cohort comprised some 680 healthy bone marrow donors. At the time of sampling, all cohort members were nominally healthy, though unrecorded immune exposures were likely present. The donor was CMV seronegative and belonged to the group of over 300 seronegative cohort members. A peripheral blood sample was collected from each donor, and TCR beta sequencing was performed on peripheral blood mononuclear cells. The Qiagen DNeasy Blood Extraction Kit was used to extract genomic DNA from the blood cell samples. The TCR was taken from a woman in her thirties or forties in good health and CMV-seronegative. What was sequenced was PBMCs. The V and J segments used are TRBV28 and TRBJ2-7; the central 8 bases match TRBD1. CDR3 region: CASSSYDRGHEQYF. The DNA reads TGTGCCAGCAGTTCGTACGACAGGGGCCACGAGCAGTACTTC.